This TCR beta chain stems from a study of Graves' ophthalmopathy and Graves' hyperthyroidism (dated 2018 in TCRdb). With regard to the full study: Peripheral blood samples were taken at the time of initial diagnosis, before any treatment was given. In over 5 hyperthyroidism patients, the T-cell repertoire of thyroid tissue was compared with the T-cell repertoire of blood. In total, some 130 blood samples were TCR-sequenced: 43 ophthalmopathy, some 75 hyperthyroidism and some 17 hyperthyroidism-to-ophthalmopathy patients. Following sample collection, hyperthyroidism patients were given methimazole at a starting dose of 30 mg daily, and ophthalmopathy patients were given high-dose intravenous methylprednisolone. The study used signatures of the TCR beta repertoire to tell Graves' ophthalmopathy apart from Graves' hyperthyroidism and to predict which patients would progress to ophthalmopathy. For independent validation, a separate cohort was made up of around 19 hyperthyroidism patients plus 17 patients who later progressed from hyperthyroidism to ophthalmopathy. To explore V-J signatures that separate ophthalmopathy from hyperthyroidism, a discovery set of around 97 patients was enrolled, consisting of 40 to 45 with ophthalmopathy and 57 with stable hyperthyroidism.

The ophthalmopathy patients had moderately to severely active disease, with a Clinical Activity Score of 3 or higher, a NOSPECS grade of 4 or higher, and a disease duration of less than 3 months. Patients with other autoimmune diseases, uncontrolled infections, pregnancy or lactation were excluded from the study. Diagnosis was based on clinical symptoms, serum thyroxine, TRAb, thyroid ultrasound and orbital computed tomography. PBMCs were isolated from about 9.1 ml of fresh peripheral blood by Ficoll-Paque density gradient centrifugation. Total RNA was extracted with Trizol reagent and quality-checked on an Agilent 2100 Bioanalyzer. General findings and caveats noted by the study authors: In validation, the model predicted ophthalmopathy progression with 70.59% sensitivity and roughly 72% specificity; some twelve predicted patients were CT-confirmed with GO in a median of approximately 6.5 months. No statistical method was used to set the sample size in advance, and the investigators knew which group each participant was assigned to. In cross-validation, the 13-signature model distinguished ophthalmopathy from stable hyperthyroidism with less than 90% sensitivity and around 83% specificity, while in the test set the corresponding values were about 80% and 75%. Among expanded thyroid clonotypes with frequency above 0.001, most also showed up in blood, which suggests that blood repertoires may reflect the thyroid immune response.

TCR beta CDR3 regions were amplified from RNA transcripts for repertoire sequencing. The first round of RT-PCR was done with HTBI primers and the Qiagen OneStep RT-PCR kit, and was followed by a second round of multiplex PCR, then size selection and purification. Libraries were sequenced paired-end with 100 bp reads on an Illumina HiSeq2000. Processing in the source paper ran as follows. SOAPnuke was used for read processing, and reads with adapters, uncalled bases, a mean Phred below 15, or no exact constant-primer or identifier match were discarded. High-quality paired reads were merged with COPE v1.2.5. Unique nucleotide sequences were defined as clonotypes and aligned to IMGT TRB V, D and J references using MiTCR v1.1. The analysis was limited to V-J combinations with a frequency above 0.0001, which together covered 99.2% of repertoires. For each V-J combination, a TCR clonal expansion and chaos score was defined as the ratio of F50 clonal expansion to chaos observed in the TCRdist matrix. Welch's t-statistics and random forest were used to reduce features to 10 to 15 V-J combinations, which were fed into a naive Bayes classifier. The similarity between thyroid and blood repertoires was quantified using the Morisita-Horn index. TCRdb's own reprocessing of the public reads used fastp at Q25 and MiXCR and kept productive beta chains. When rows share a CDR3 protein, they turn into one entry using the most common DNA and genes. The V and J calls were not made by the authors but by TCRdb's processing. The sample table contains 650,000 to 900,000 distinct CDR3 sequences; only one count was recorded for 40% of them. Of the sample, less than 55% is held by the ten largest clones.

In this sample, this clonotype turned up many times. No cognate antigen has been identified for it. Base qualities are not at hand, and no much larger clone is one base apart. The V end loses 1 base and the J end loses 5 bases, and a stretch of 15 bases separates them. Including the terminal cysteine and phenylalanine, the CDR3 comprises 15 residues. Just CDR3 DNA is preserved here, 45 bases in frame from base 1. Looking up the germline V gene yields CDR1 SGHRS and CDR2 YFSETQ. The source material was peripheral blood. This sequence uses TRBV5-1 and TRBJ2-5; a weak D assignment points to TRBD1 (7 bases agree). This sequence originates from an adult man with Graves' ophthalmopathy. The nucleotide sequence reads as follows: TGCGCCAGCAGCTTGACGGGACAGCGGGCGGAGACCCAGTACTTC. Its protein is CASSLTGQRAETQYF.